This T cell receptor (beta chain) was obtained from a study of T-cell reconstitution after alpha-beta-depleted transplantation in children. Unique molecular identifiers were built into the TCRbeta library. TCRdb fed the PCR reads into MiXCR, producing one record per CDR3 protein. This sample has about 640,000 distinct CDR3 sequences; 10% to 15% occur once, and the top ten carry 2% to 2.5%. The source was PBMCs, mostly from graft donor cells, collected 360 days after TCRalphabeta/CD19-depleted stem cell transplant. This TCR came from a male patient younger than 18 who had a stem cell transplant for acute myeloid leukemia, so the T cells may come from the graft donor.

The CDR3, as DNA: TGTGCCAGCAGCATGAGGACACCTAGCACAGATACGCAGTATTTT. Translating gives CASSMRTPSTDTQYF. The J gene is TRBJ2-3, the V gene TRBV7-2, with D tentatively TRBD1 (5 bases). The CDR3 totals 15 residues. Trimming took 5 bases from V and 0 from J, leaving 12 bases between them. Germline V lookup: CDR1 SGHTA, CDR2 FQGNSA.